The clone carrying this TCR beta chain was seen just once. The antigen is not known. Clones were read by immunoSEQ multiplex PCR, and TCRdb kept only the in-frame ones, dropping some. The sample yields under 95,000 clones, 94% seen once. This record comes from a study of cytomegalovirus exposure and HLA in healthy donors. Whole-study findings and limits: Researchers reported that a few CMV-associated chains were confirmed in vitro as CMV antigen-specific.

The CDR3 runs to 16 residues. Trimming took 2 bases from V and 2 from J, leaving 14 bases between them. The germline V gene encodes CDR1 SGHRS and CDR2 YFSETQ. V and J are TRBV5-1 and TRBJ2-1; the D gene is possibly TRBD1 (6 bases). The sample comprised PBMCs. The sequence came from a woman between 18 and 30 years old in good health and CMV-seropositive. In DNA, the CDR3 is TGCGCCAGCAGCTTCCGGGCAGGGGACACCTACAATGAGCAGTTCTTC. This encodes CASSFRAGDTYNEQFF.